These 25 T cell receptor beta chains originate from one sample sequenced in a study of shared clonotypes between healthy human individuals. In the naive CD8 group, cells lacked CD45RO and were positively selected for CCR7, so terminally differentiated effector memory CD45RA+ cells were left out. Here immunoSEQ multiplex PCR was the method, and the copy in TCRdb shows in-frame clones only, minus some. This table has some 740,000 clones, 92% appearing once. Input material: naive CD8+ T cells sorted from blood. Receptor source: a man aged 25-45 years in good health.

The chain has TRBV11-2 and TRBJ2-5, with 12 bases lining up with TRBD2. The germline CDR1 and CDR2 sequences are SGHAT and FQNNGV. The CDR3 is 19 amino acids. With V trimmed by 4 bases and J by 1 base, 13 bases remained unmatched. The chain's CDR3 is CASSSSTSGRRPIQETQYF. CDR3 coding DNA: TGTGCCAGCAGCTCCAGCACTAGCGGGAGGCGCCCCATCCAAGAGACCCAGTACTTC.

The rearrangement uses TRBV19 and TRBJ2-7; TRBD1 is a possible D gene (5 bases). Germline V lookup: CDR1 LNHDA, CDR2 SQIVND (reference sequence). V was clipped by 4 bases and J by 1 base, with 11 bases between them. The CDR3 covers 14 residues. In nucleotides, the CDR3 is TGTGCCAGTAGTACCGACAGCGCTTCCTACGAGCAGTACTTC. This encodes CASSTDSASYEQYF.

The CDR3 bases are TGTGCCAGCTCACCGCCCGGAGGCAGGGAAAGCTTGTATGGTGGCTACACCTTC. The encoded protein is CASSPPGGRESLYGGYTF. The chain is built from TRBV18 and TRBJ1-2, with D perhaps TRBD1 (5 bases). The CDR3 consists of 18 residues. The ends were cut back, 3 bases at V and 7 bases at J, with 27 bases in the middle. Germline assignment: CDR1 KGHSH and CDR2 LQKENI.

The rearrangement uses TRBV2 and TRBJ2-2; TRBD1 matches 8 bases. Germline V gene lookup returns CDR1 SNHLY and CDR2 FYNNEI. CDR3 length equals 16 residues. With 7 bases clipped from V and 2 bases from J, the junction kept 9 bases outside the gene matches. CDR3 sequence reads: CASIRTGTGNTGELFF. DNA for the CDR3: TGTGCCAGCATCAGAACCGGGACAGGTAACACCGGGGAGCTGTTTTTT. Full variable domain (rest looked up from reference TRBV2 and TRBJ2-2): EPEVTQTPSHQVTQMGQEVILRCVPISNHLYFYWYRQILGQKVEFLVSFYNNEISEKSEIFDDQFSVERPDGSNFTLKIRSTKLEDSAMYFCASIRTGTGNTGELFFGEGSRLTVL.

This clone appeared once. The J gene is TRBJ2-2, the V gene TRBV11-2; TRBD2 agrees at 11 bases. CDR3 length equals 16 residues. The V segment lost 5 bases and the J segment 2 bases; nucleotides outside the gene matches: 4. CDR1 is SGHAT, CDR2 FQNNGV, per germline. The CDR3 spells CASSPTSGRNTGELFF. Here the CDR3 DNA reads TGTGCCAGCAGCCCCACTAGCGGGAGAAACACCGGGGAGCTGTTTTTT. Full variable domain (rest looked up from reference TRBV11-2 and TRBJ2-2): EAGVAQSPRYKIIEKRQSVAFWCNPISGHATLYWYQQILGQGPKLLIQFQNNGVVDDSQLPKDRFSAERLKGVDSTLKIQPAKLEDSAVYLCASSPTSGRNTGELFFGEGSRLTVL.

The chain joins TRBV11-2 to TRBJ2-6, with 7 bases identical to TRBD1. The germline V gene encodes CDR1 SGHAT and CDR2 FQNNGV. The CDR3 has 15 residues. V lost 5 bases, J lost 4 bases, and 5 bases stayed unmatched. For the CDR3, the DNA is TGTGCCAGCAGCCTAGGGGGCGCCGGGGCCAACGTCCTGACTTTC. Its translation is CASSLGGAGANVLTF.

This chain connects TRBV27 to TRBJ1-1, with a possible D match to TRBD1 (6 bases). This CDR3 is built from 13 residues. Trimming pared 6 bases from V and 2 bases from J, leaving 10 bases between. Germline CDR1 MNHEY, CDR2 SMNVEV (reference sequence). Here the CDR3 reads CASRQGTNTEAFF. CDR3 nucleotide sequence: TGTGCCAGCAGACAGGGTACTAACACTGAAGCTTTCTTT.

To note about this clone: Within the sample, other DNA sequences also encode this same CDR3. The chain's CDR3 is CASSIRDTTYEQYF. DNA of the CDR3: TGTGCCAGTAGTATACGGGACACCACCTACGAGCAGTACTTC. The chain has TRBV19 and TRBJ2-7; weak D call: TRBD1 (6 bases). The CDR3 is made up of 14 amino acids. The V end was cut by 2 bases, the J end by 2 bases, with 10 bases between. Per the germline V gene, CDR1 is LNHDA and CDR2 is SQIVND (reference sequence).

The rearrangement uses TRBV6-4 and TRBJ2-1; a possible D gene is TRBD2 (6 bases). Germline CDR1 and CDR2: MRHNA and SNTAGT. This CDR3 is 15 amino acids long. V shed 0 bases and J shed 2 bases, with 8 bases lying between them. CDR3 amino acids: CASSDSSGTYNEQFF. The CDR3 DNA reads TGTGCCAGCAGTGACTCTAGCGGAACCTACAATGAGCAGTTCTTC.

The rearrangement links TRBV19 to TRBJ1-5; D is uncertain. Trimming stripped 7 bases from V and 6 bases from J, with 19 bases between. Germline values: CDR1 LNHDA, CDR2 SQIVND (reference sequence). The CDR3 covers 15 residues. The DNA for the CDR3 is TGTGCCAGTACCGAAAGAGCGGGGTTAGGTCAGCCCCAGCATTTT. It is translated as CASTERAGLGQPQHF. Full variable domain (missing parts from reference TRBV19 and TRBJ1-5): DGGITQSPKYLFRKEGQNVTLSCEQNLNHDAMYWYRQDPGQGLRLIYYSQIVNDFQKGDIAEGYSVSREKKESFPLTVTSAQKNPTAFYLCASTERAGLGQPQHFGDGTRLSIL.

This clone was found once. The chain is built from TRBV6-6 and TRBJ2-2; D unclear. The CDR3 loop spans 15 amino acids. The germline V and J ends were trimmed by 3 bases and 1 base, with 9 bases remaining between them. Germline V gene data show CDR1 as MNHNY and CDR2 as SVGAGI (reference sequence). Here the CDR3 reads CASSYYSLNTGELFF. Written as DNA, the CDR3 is TGTGCCAGCAGTTATTATAGTCTGAACACCGGGGAGCTGTTTTTT.

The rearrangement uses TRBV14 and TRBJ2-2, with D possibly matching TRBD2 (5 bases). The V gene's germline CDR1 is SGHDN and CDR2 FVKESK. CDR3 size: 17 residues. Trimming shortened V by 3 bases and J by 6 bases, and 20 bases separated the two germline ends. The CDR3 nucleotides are TGTGCCAGCAGCCAGGTAGAACTCTCCGGGGTCGCCGGGGAGCTGTTTTTT. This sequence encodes CASSQVELSGVAGELFF.

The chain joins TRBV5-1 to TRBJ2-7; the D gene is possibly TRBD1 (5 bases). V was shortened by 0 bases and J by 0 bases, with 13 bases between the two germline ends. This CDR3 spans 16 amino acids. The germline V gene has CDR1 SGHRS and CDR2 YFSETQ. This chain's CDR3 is CASSLGQFPSSYEQYF. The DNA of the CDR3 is TGCGCCAGCAGCTTGGGACAGTTTCCAAGCTCCTACGAGCAGTACTTC.

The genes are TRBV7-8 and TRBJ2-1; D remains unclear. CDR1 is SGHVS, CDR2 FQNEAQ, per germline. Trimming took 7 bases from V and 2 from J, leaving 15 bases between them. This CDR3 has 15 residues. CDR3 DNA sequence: TGTGCCAGCACGCACTACGGCGGACCCTACAATGAGCAGTTCTTC. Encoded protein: CASTHYGGPYNEQFF.

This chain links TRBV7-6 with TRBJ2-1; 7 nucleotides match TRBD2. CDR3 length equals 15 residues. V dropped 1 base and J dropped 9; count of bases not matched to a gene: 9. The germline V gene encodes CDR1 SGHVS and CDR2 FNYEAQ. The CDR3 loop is CASSLVAGEGSEQFF. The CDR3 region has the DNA TGTGCCAGCAGCTTAGTGGCGGGAGAGGGTAGTGAGCAGTTCTTC. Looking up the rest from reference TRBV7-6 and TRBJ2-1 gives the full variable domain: GAGVSQSPRYKVTKRGQDVALRCDPISGHVSLYWYRQALGQGPEFLTYFNYEAQQDKSGLPNDRFSAERPEGSISTLTIQRTEQRDSAMYRCASSLVAGEGSEQFFGPGTRLTVL.

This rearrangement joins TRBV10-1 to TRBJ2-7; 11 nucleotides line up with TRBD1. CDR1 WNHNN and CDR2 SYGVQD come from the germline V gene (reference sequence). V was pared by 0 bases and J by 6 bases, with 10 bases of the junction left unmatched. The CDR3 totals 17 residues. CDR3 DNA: TGCGCCAGCAGTGAGTCGAACCTCCGGGACAGGGGGGTCGAGCAGTACTTC. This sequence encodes CASSESNLRDRGVEQYF.

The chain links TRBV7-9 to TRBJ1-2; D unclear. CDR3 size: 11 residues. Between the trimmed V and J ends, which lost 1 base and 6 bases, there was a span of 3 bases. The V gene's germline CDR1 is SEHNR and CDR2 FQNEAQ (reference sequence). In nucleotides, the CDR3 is TGTGCCAGCAGCTTAGGCCATGGCTACACCTTC. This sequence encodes CASSLGHGYTF.

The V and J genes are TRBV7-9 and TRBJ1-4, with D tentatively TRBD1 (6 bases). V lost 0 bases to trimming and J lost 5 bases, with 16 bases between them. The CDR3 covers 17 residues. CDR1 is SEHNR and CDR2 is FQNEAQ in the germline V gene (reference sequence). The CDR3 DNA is TGTGCCAGCAGCTTAGCGTCCTGGGGGCAAGCGAATGAAAAACTGTTTTTT. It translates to CASSLASWGQANEKLFF.

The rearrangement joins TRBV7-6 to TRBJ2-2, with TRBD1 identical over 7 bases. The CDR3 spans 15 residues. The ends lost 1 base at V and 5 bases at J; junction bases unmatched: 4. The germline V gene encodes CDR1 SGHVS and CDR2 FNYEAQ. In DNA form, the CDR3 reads TGTGCCAGCAGCTTAGAAGCGGACAGGACCGGGGAGCTGTTTTTT. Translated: CASSLEADRTGELFF. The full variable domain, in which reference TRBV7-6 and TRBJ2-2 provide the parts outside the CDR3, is GAGVSQSPRYKVTKRGQDVALRCDPISGHVSLYWYRQALGQGPEFLTYFNYEAQQDKSGLPNDRFSAERPEGSISTLTIQRTEQRDSAMYRCASSLEADRTGELFFGEGSRLTVL.

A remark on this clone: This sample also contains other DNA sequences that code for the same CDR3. The CDR3 loop is CASSLVGYEQYF. The CDR3 DNA reads as TGTGCCAGCAGCTTGGTGGGTTACGAGCAGTACTTC. This sequence joins TRBV5-5 and TRBJ2-7; D is uncertain. Germline V gene lookup returns CDR1 SGHKS and CDR2 YYEKEE (reference sequence). V lost 0 bases and J lost 4, with 5 bases in between. The CDR3 is 12 residues long.

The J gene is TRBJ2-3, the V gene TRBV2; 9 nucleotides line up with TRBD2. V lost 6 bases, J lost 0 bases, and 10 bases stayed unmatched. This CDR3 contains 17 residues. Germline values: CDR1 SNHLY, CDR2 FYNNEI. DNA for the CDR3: TGTGCCAGCAGGGGACCTTTAGCGGGAGTCAGCACAGATACGCAGTATTTT. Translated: CASRGPLAGVSTDTQYF.

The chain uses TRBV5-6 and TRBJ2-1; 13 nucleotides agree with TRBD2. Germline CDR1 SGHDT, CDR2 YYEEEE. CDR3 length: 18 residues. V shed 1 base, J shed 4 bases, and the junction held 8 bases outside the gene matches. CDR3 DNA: TGTGCCAGCAGCTTGAGACTAGCGGGAGGCCCTCATTACAATGAGCAGTTCTTC. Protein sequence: CASSLRLAGGPHYNEQFF.

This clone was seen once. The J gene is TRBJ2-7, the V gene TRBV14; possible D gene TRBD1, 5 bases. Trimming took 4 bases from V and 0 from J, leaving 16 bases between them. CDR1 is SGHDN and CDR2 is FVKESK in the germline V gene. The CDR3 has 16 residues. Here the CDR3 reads CASSPTSRVSSYEQYF. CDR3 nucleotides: TGTGCCAGCAGCCCGACCAGCAGGGTAAGCTCCTACGAGCAGTACTTC.

CDR3 amino acids: CASSGQPSNQPQHF. The CDR3 DNA is TGTGCCAGCTCGGGACAGCCTAGCAATCAGCCCCAGCATTTT. The chain links TRBV19 to TRBJ1-5; 7 bases are a match to TRBD1. The CDR3 length is 14 residues. The germline CDR1 and CDR2 sequences are LNHDA and SQIVND (reference sequence). V gave up 9 bases and J gave up 0 bases; unmatched junction bases: 5.

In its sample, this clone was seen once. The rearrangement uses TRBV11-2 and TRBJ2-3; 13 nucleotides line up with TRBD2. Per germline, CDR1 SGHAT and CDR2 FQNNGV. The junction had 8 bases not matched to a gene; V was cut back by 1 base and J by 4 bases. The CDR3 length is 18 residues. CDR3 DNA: TGTGCCAGCAGCTTAGGACGACTAGCGGGAGGTTTAGCAGATACGCAGTATTTT. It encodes CASSLGRLAGGLADTQYF.